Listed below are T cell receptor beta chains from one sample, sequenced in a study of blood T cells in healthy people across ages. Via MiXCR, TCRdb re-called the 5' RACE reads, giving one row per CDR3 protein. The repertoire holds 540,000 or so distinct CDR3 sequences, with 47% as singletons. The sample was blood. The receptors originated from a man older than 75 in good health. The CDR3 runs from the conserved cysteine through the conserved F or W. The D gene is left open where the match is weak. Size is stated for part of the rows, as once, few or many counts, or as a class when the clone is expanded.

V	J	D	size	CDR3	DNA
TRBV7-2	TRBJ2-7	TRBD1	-	CASRLGQRSSYEQYF	TGTGCCAGCAGGTTGGGACAGAGAAGCTCCTACGAGCAGTACTTC
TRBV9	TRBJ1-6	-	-	CASSVSGASNSPLHF	TGTGCCAGCAGCGTATCGGGGGCTTCTAATTCACCCCTCCACTTT
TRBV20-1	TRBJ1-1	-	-	CRIASGTEAFF	TGCAGAATTGCCTCGGGCACTGAAGCTTTCTTT
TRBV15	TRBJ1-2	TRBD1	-	CATSRITGGLYGYTF	TGTGCCACCAGCAGGATAACAGGGGGCCTCTATGGCTACACCTTC
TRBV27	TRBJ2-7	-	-	CASRSTFLSYEQYF	TGTGCCAGCAGGTCGACCTTCCTTTCCTACGAGCAGTACTTC
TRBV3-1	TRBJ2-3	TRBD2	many	CASSQTSGSTDTQYF	TGTGCCAGCAGCCAAACTAGCGGAAGCACAGATACGCAGTATTTT
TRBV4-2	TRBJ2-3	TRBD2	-	CASSSGLSEGAETQYF	TGTGCCAGCAGCTCGGGACTATCCGAGGGCGCAGAGACGCAGTATTTT
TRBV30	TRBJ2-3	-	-	CAWRTPGTDTQYF	TGTGCCTGGAGGACTCCGGGGACAGATACGCAGTATTTT
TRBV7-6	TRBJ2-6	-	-	CASSQTGPGANVLTF	TGTGCCAGCAGCCAAACAGGGCCCGGGGCCAACGTCCTGACTTTC
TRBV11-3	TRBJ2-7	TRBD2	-	CASSRSGTYEQYF	TGTGCCAGCAGCCGTAGCGGGACCTACGAGCAGTACTTC
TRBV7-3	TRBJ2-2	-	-	CASSFFAHEGAGELFF	TGTGCCAGCAGCTTTTTCGCACATGAGGGGGCCGGGGAGCTGTTTTTT
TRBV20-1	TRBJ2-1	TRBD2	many	CSAHHSGSGAYNEQFF	TGCAGTGCCCACCATAGCGGGAGCGGCGCCTACAATGAGCAGTTCTTC
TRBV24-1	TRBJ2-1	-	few	CATSDSRTPYNEQFF	TGTGCCACCAGTGATTCTCGGACACCGTACAATGAGCAGTTCTTC
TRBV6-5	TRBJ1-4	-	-	CASSYAIGTNEKLFF	TGTGCCAGCAGTTACGCGATCGGCACGAATGAAAAACTGTTTTTT
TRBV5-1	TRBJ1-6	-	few	CASSLERPSNSPLHF	TGCGCCAGCAGCTTGGAAAGGCCCAGCAATTCACCCCTCCACTTT
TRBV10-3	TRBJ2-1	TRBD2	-	CAISESGSSGRLPYNEQFF	TGTGCCATCAGTGAGTCGGGTTCGAGCGGGAGGCTCCCTTACAATGAGCAGTTCTTC
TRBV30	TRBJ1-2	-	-	CAWSVRGISNTF	TGTGCCTGGAGTGTAAGGGGGATCTCCAACACCTTC
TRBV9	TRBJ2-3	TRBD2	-	CASSVASGGADTQYF	TGTGCCAGCAGCGTAGCCAGCGGGGGCGCCGATACGCAGTATTTT
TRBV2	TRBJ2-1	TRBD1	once	CASTARTGSYNEQFF	TGTGCCAGCACTGCCAGGACAGGTAGCTACAATGAGCAGTTCTTC
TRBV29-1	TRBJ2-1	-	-	CSGETGRIDEQFF	TGCAGCGGCGAGACAGGGAGGATCGATGAGCAGTTCTTC
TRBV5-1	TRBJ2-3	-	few	CASRMQGDTQYF	TGCGCCAGCAGGATGCAAGGAGATACGCAGTATTTT
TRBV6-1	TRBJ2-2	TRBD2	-	CASSPYPRLAANAGELFF	TGTGCCAGCAGCCCATACCCACGACTAGCGGCGAACGCCGGGGAGCTGTTTTTT
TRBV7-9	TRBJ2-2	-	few	CATGRDSNTGELFF	TGTGCCACCGGCCGGGACTCCAACACCGGGGAGCTGTTTTTT
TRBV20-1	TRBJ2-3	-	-	CSAREGGPSDTQYF	TGCAGTGCTAGAGAAGGTGGTCCATCAGATACGCAGTATTTT
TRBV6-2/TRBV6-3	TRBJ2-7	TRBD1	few	CASSARGQGIHEQYF	TGTGCCAGCAGCGCGCGGGGACAGGGTATCCACGAGCAGTACTTC
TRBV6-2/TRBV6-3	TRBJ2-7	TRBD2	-	CASSPYSAGTKEIQYF	TGTGCCAGCAGTCCTTATTCCGCCGGGACTAAAGAGATCCAGTACTTC
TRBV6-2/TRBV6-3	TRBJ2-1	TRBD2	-	CASGGRADEQFF	TGTGCCAGCGGGGGGAGGGCCGATGAGCAGTTCTTC
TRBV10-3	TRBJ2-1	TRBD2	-	CAISENSGMAYNEQFF	TGTGCCATCAGTGAGAACAGCGGGATGGCCTACAATGAGCAGTTCTTC
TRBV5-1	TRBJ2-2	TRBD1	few	CASRQGIANTGELFF	TGCGCCAGCAGACAGGGGATTGCGAACACCGGGGAGCTGTTTTTT
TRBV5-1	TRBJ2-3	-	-	CASSSRYPADTQYF	TGCGCCAGCAGCTCACGATACCCGGCAGATACGCAGTATTTT
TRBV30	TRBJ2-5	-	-	CAWSPRRSSYNEQYF	TGTGCCTGGAGTCCCAGGCGCAGCTCCTACAATGAGCAGTACTTC